The 27 T cell receptor beta chains presented below share a single source sample, sequenced in a study of blood T cell repertoires in COVID-19 (dated by TCRdb to 2018 to 2020). The library was prepared using the immunoSEQ multiplex PCR assay. Here the immuneACCESS table is served through TCRdb, limited to in-frame sequences with V and J called. Missing clones are a known gap in these copies; in checked studies unresolved V genes cover under half, and the rest lacks a known reason. The sample has about 230,000 clones on record, roughly 90% of them singletons. The top ten constitute roughly 2.6% of the sample. The sequenced material came from peripheral blood. These receptors came from a woman in her sixties with acute or convalescent COVID-19.

The J gene is TRBJ2-5, the V gene TRBV25-1; D gene unclear. This CDR3 has 17 residues. V was pared by 7 bases and J by 1 base, with 22 bases between. Germline CDR1 MGHDK, CDR2 SYGVNS. Here the CDR3 reads CASTPKLGRHGQETQYF. CDR3 in DNA: TGTGCCAGCACCCCGAAATTGGGCCGCCACGGCCAAGAGACCCAGTACTTC.

The chain employs TRBV6-4 and TRBJ1-2; D remains unclear. This CDR3 has 10 amino acids. Germline CDR1 and CDR2: MRHNA and SNTAGT. Deletions cut 7 bases from V and 2 bases from J, with 2 bases between. In nucleotides, the CDR3 is TGTGCCAGCACAAACTATGGCTACACCTTC. Translation: CASTNYGYTF.

The V gene is TRBV4-2, the J gene TRBJ2-5; TRBD1 matches at 7 bases. J was trimmed by 2 bases and V by 1 base; bases with no gene match: 7. CDR1 and CDR2 (germline): LGHNA, YNFKEQ. The CDR3 runs to 16 residues. CDR3 bases: TGTGCCAGCAGCCAAGGAATAAGGACAGGACAAGAGACCCAGTACTTC. Its protein is CASSQGIRTGQETQYF.

The CDR3 nucleotides read TGTGCCAGCAGCAAGAAGACAGACACCGGGGAGCTGTTTTTT. This gives the protein CASSKKTDTGELFF. This chain uses TRBV7-2 with TRBJ2-2, with D perhaps TRBD1 (5 bases). Germline V CDR1 and CDR2: SGHTA, FQGNSA. This CDR3 contains 14 residues. The V end was cut by 5 bases, the J end by 3 bases, with 10 bases between.

The sample holds one count of this clone. The CDR3 DNA reads TGTGCCAGTAGTATGATCCCGGGAGGGGCGACAGATACGCAGTATTTT. This codes for CASSMIPGGATDTQYF. This chain connects TRBV19 to TRBJ2-3; 8 nucleotides align to TRBD2. This CDR3 comprises 16 residues. With V trimmed by 3 bases and J by 3 bases, 8 bases remained unmatched. CDR1 and CDR2 from the germline V gene are LNHDA and SQIVND (reference sequence).

V usage is TRBV7-6 and J usage is TRBJ2-5, with 9 nucleotides matching TRBD2. V shed 0 bases, J shed 1 base, and the junction held 6 bases outside the gene matches. The CDR3 spans 17 residues. CDR1 is SGHVS, CDR2 FNYEAQ, per germline. The CDR3 is CASSLAGLADFQETQYF. The CDR3, as DNA: TGTGCCAGCAGCTTAGCGGGACTAGCAGACTTCCAAGAGACCCAGTACTTC.

Only one count was recorded for this clone. The CDR3, as DNA: TGTGCCAGCAGCCGGAGACAGGGTAAGAATTCACCCCTCCACTTT. This sequence encodes CASSRRQGKNSPLHF. V usage is TRBV5-4 and J usage is TRBJ1-6, with 7 nucleotides matching TRBD1. CDR3 length: 15 residues. CDR1 and CDR2 from the germline V gene are SGHNT and YYREEE (reference sequence). After removal of 4 bases from V and 7 bases from J, the junction contained 8 bases not matched to a gene.

This clone was recorded once. This rearrangement joins TRBV12-2 to TRBJ2-1; the D call of TRBD2 is as the table states it, not checked on the DNA. TRBV12-2 is a recognized pseudogene. The CDR3 spans 15 residues. CDR3: CGGGPAGESYNEQFF. In DNA form, the CDR3 reads TGTGGAGGGGGGCCAGCGGGAGAGTCCTACAATGAGCAGTTCTTC.

This chain uses TRBV18 with TRBJ2-3, with 8 nucleotides matching TRBD2. J lost 1 base, V lost 2 bases, and 5 bases had no gene match. This CDR3 has 16 residues. Germline CDR1 is KGHSH and CDR2 is LQKENI. Here the CDR3 reads CASSPSGSYGTDTQYF. CDR3 bases: TGTGCCAGCTCACCAAGCGGGAGCTACGGCACAGATACGCAGTATTTT.

The chain employs TRBV19 and TRBJ1-6; weak D call: TRBD1 (5 bases). CDR3 size: 15 residues. The V end lost 1 base, the J end lost 7 bases, and 11 bases lay between the germline ends. CDR1 and CDR2 (germline): LNHDA, SQIVND (reference sequence). The CDR3 sequence is CASSIGPGINSPLHF. Written as DNA, the CDR3 is TGTGCCAGTAGTATAGGCCCAGGGATCAATTCACCCCTCCACTTT.

The V gene is TRBV4-2, the J gene TRBJ1-6; no clear D gene. The germline V and J ends were trimmed by 7 bases and 9 bases, with 19 bases remaining between them. This CDR3 is 15 amino acids long. Germline values: CDR1 LGHNA, CDR2 YNFKEQ. The CDR3 here is CASNKAQPEISPLHF. CDR3 sequence (DNA): TGTGCCAGCAATAAAGCCCAACCCGAGATTTCACCCCTCCACTTT.

DNA for the CDR3: TGTGCCAGCAGCATTCCAGACAGGGCCCACGAGCAGTACTTC. Its protein is CASSIPDRAHEQYF. The rearrangement links TRBV7-2 to TRBJ2-7; 7 positions agree with TRBD1. The CDR3 loop spans 14 amino acids. The germline CDR1 and CDR2 sequences are SGHTA and FQGNSA. With 5 bases clipped from V and 5 bases from J, the junction kept 9 bases outside the gene matches.

The gene calls are TRBV7-9 and TRBJ1-5, with TRBD1 as a possible D gene (5 bases). Germline CDR1 SEHNR, CDR2 FQNEAQ (reference sequence). This CDR3 region has 16 residues. Trimming pared 1 base from V and 1 base from J, leaving 11 bases between. As DNA, the CDR3 is TGTGCCAGCAGCTTAGGCGGGGCGCAAAGCAATCAGCCCCAGCATTTT. Translated: CASSLGGAQSNQPQHF.

The V and J genes are TRBV18 and TRBJ2-3, with TRBD1 matching over 8 bases. CDR1 and CDR2 from the germline V gene are KGHSH and LQKENI. The CDR3 runs to 14 residues. The V gene end was trimmed by 6 bases and the J gene end by 0 bases; junction bases not matched to a gene: 2. For the CDR3, the DNA is TGTGCCAGCTCGCGGACAGGGAGCACAGATACGCAGTATTTT. Protein product: CASSRTGSTDTQYF.

This rearrangement joins TRBV27 to TRBJ2-7; perhaps TRBD1 as D (6 bases). The CDR3 has 15 residues. Germline V lookup: CDR1 MNHEY, CDR2 SMNVEV (reference sequence). V lost 6 bases to trimming and J lost 2 bases, with 17 bases between them. The CDR3 here is CASSKKTGLAYEQYF. DNA of the CDR3: TGTGCCAGCAGCAAGAAAACAGGGTTAGCCTACGAGCAGTACTTC.

This clone was found once. The V and J genes are TRBV5-6 and TRBJ2-2, with 11 positions matching TRBD2. CDR1 is SGHDT, CDR2 YYEEEE, per germline. The CDR3 consists of 18 residues. V shed 4 bases, J shed 5 bases, and the junction held 13 bases outside the gene matches. The CDR3 coding sequence is TGTGCCAGCAGCCCGTTGGGACTAGCGGAGCTTAGGACCGGGGAGCTGTTTTTT. Translating it yields CASSPLGLAELRTGELFF. Filled out from reference TRBV5-6 and TRBJ2-2, the complete variable domain reads DAGVTQSPTHLIKTRGQQVTLRCSPKSGHDTVSWYQQALGQGPQFIFQYYEEEERQRGNFPDRFSGHQFPNYSSELNVNALLLGDSALYLCASSPLGLAELRTGELFFGEGSRLTVL.

This clone was seen only a few times. V and J are TRBV5-4 and TRBJ2-2, with 7 bases aligning to TRBD1. The CDR3 spans 15 residues. Germline CDR1 SGHNT, CDR2 YYREEE (reference sequence). Germline trimming cut 4 bases from V and 6 bases from J; bases unmatched to any gene: 9. The DNA of the CDR3 is TGTGCCAGCAGCCCGACAGGGATGAGGTCCGGGGAGCTGTTTTTT. It encodes CASSPTGMRSGELFF.

The chain links TRBV28 to TRBJ2-7; 14 nucleotides match TRBD2. The germline gives CDR1 MDHEN, CDR2 SYDVKM. Losses at the gene ends were 5 bases for V and 2 bases for J; bases not matched to a gene: 14. The CDR3 covers 19 residues. CDR3 nucleotide sequence: TGTGCCAGCAGTACCCATACGGGACTAGCGGGAGCGAGACCCTACGAGCAGTACTTC. It is translated as CASSTHTGLAGARPYEQYF.

This clone has a single count. The chain combines TRBV5-1 with TRBJ2-4, with 7 bases aligning to TRBD1. The CDR3 spans 14 residues. Germline assignment: CDR1 SGHRS and CDR2 YFSETQ. V gave up 4 bases and J gave up 2 bases; unmatched junction bases: 3. The CDR3 DNA reads TGCGCCAGCAGCCAGACAGGGACCAAAAACATTCAGTACTTC. Amino acids: CASSQTGTKNIQYF.

The chain has TRBV10-3 and TRBJ1-6, with D tentatively TRBD1 (5 bases). The CDR3 contains 16 residues. Between the trimmed V and J ends, which lost 0 bases and 5 bases, there was a span of 11 bases. Germline loops: CDR1 ENHRY, CDR2 SYGVKD. The CDR3 nucleotides are TGTGCCATCAGTGAGTCGGGGGGGTTCGATAATTCACCCCTCCACTTT. Its protein is CAISESGGFDNSPLHF.

V gene TRBV5-4 combines with J gene TRBJ1-3; D is possibly TRBD1 (5 bases). With 3 bases removed from V and 2 bases from J, the gap between germline ends came to 9 bases. The CDR3 has 14 residues. Germline V gene sequence: CDR1 SGHNT, CDR2 YYREEE (reference sequence). Here the CDR3 DNA reads TGTGCCAGCAGCTGGGACTTGGCTGGAAACACCATATATTTT. Protein: CASSWDLAGNTIYF.

The chain couples TRBV3-1 (or the pseudogene TRBV3-2) to TRBJ1-1, with D possibly TRBD1 on 5 matching bases. Germline values: CDR1 LGHDT, CDR2 YNNKEL (reference sequence). Trimming removed 1 base at V and 0 bases at J, with 12 bases between. The CDR3 sequence is 16 residues long. CDR3 sequence (DNA): TGTGCCAGCAGCCAAGTTCTTGGGACTTTGAACACTGAAGCTTTCTTT. Protein: CASSQVLGTLNTEAFF.

J is TRBJ1-2 and V is TRBV28; D perhaps matches TRBD1 (5 bases). CDR3 length: 15 amino acids. V was trimmed by 4 bases and J by 4 bases, leaving 16 bases between them. Per the germline V gene, CDR1 is MDHEN and CDR2 is SYDVKM. The CDR3 region has the DNA TGTGCCAGCAGTTCGCCCGGGGGGGGAGGCTATGGCTACACCTTC. This encodes CASSSPGGGGYGYTF.

The chain employs TRBV9 and TRBJ2-2, with TRBD1 matching over 10 bases. Germline V lookup: CDR1 SGDLS, CDR2 YYNGEE. The CDR3 covers 17 residues. After removal of 0 bases from V and 5 bases from J, the junction contained 7 bases not matched to a gene. CDR3 sequence (DNA): TGTGCCAGCAGCGTAGTACCGGGGACAGGGGTAACCGGGGAGCTGTTTTTT. Translated: CASSVVPGTGVTGELFF.

The chain couples TRBV29-1 to TRBJ2-7; no reliable D call. V lost 4 bases to trimming and J lost 3 bases, with 13 bases between them. Germline V gives CDR1 SQVTM, CDR2 ANQGSEA. This CDR3 is built from 13 residues. The CDR3 loop is CSVGSGPGYEQYF. The CDR3 DNA sequence: TGCAGCGTTGGATCAGGCCCAGGCTACGAGCAGTACTTC.

The J gene is TRBJ1-6, the V gene TRBV12-3 or TRBV12-4; D uncertain. This CDR3 has 12 residues. V lost 3 bases and J 10 bases, leaving 7 bases between the germline ends. CDR3 loop: CASSLSGSPLHF. CDR3 nucleotide sequence: TGTGCCAGCAGTTTGAGCGGGTCACCCCTCCACTTT.

The CDR3 region is CASSLARAVRYGYTF. CDR3 sequence (DNA): TGTGCCAGCAGCTTGGCCAGGGCAGTGCGCTATGGCTACACCTTC. V is TRBV5-5 and J is TRBJ1-2, with TRBD1 as a possible D gene (5 bases). The CDR3 has 15 residues. CDR1 SGHKS and CDR2 YYEKEE come from the germline V gene (reference sequence). V lost 0 bases to trimming and J lost 4 bases, with 13 bases between them.